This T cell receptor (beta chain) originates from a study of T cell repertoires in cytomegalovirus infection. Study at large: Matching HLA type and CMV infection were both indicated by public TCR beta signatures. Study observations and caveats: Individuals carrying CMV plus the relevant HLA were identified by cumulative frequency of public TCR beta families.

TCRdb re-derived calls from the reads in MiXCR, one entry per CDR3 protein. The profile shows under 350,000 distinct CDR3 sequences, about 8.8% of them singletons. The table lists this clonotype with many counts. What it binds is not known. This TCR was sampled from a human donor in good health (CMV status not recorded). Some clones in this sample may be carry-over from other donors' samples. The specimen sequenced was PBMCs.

Written as DNA, the CDR3 is TGCAGTGCTACTCTTGACGCCTACGAGCAGTACTTC. Amino acid sequence: CSATLDAYEQYF. The chain links TRBV20-1 to TRBJ2-7; D is undetermined. CDR3 length: 12 amino acids. Trimming pared 4 bases from V and 2 bases from J, leaving 9 bases between. The germline V gene has CDR1 DFQATT and CDR2 SNEGSKA (reference sequence).